This TCR beta chain emerged from a study of identical twins. Whole-study findings and limits: Abundant beta clonotypes from cord blood had fewer insertions, unlike memory repertoires, which showed none.

Using its own MiXCR run on the 5' RACE reads, TCRdb lists one record per CDR3 protein. The sample holds 650,000 to 800,000 distinct CDR3 sequences, around 8.6% seen once. On this clonotype itself: What it recognizes is unknown.

Unmatched junction bases numbered 8, after V lost 5 bases and J lost 5 bases. Germline V gives CDR1 SGHTA, CDR2 FQGNSA. There are 15 residues in the CDR3. This same sample was also part of a study on yellow fever vaccine responses in identical twins.

Material: PBMCs. The receptor was derived from a woman aged 18-29 years in good health. The chain employs TRBV7-2 and TRBJ2-1, with 8 bases fitting TRBD1. CDR3: CASSQTGDQNNEQFF. The CDR3, as DNA: TGTGCCAGCAGCCAGACAGGGGATCAGAACAATGAGCAGTTCTTC. The complete variable domain, with remaining parts taken from reference TRBV7-2 and TRBJ2-1, reads GAGVSQSPSNKVTEKGKDVELRCDPISGHTALYWYRQSLGQGLEFLIYFQGNSAPDKSGLPSDRFSAERTGGSVSTLTIQRTQQEDSAVYLCASSQTGDQNNEQFFGPGTRLTVL.